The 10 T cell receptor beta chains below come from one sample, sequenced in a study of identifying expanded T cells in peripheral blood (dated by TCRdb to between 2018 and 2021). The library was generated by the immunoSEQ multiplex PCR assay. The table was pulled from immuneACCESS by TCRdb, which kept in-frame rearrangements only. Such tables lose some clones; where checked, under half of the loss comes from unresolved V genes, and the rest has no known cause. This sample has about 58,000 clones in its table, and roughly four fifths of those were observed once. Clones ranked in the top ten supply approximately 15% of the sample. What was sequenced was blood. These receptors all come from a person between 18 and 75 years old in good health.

The CDR3 loop is CASSERSNQPQHF. The CDR3 DNA follows: TGTGCCAGCAGTGAGCGGAGCAATCAGCCCCAGCATTTT. V is TRBV6-1 and J is TRBJ1-5, with D unclear. The germline V gene has CDR1 MNHNS and CDR2 SASEGT. The CDR3 has 13 amino acids. Between the trimmed V and J ends, which lost 3 bases and 1 base, there was a span of 4 bases.

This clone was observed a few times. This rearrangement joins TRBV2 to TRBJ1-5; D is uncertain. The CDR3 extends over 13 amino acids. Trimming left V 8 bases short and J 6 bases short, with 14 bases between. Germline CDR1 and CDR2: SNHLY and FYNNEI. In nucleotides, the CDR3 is TGTGCCAGCGGGAGCGGGATATTTCAGCCCCAGCATTTT. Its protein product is CASGSGIFQPQHF.

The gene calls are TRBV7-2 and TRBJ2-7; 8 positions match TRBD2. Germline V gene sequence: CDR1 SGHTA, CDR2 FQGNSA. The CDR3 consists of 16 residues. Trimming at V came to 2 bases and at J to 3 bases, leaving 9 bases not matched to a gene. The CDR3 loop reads CASSLTAAGALYEQYF. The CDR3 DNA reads TGTGCCAGCAGCTTAACGGCAGCGGGAGCCCTCTACGAGCAGTACTTC.

The CDR3 sequence: CASSPRVAGDTEQYF. CDR3 coding DNA: TGTGCCAGTAGTCCGCGTGTAGCGGGAGATACCGAGCAGTACTTC. The chain carries TRBV19 and TRBJ2-7, with 9 positions matching TRBD2. V lost 5 bases, J lost 6 bases, and 11 bases stayed unmatched. Germline V gene data show CDR1 as LNHDA and CDR2 as SQIVND (reference sequence). This CDR3 contains 15 residues.

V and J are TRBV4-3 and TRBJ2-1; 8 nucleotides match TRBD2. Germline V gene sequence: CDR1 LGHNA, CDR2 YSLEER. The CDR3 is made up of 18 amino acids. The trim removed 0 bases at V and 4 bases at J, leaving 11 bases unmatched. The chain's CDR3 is CASSQDQAGGGQYNEQFF. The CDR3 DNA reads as TGCGCCAGCAGCCAAGATCAGGCGGGGGGAGGGCAGTACAATGAGCAGTTCTTC.

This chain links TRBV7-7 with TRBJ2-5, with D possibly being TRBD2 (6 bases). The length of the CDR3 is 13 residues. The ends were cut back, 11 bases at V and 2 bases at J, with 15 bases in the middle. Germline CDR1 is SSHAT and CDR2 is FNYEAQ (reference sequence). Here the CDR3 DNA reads TGTGCCCTGGGGGGAGCAGCACAAGAGACCCAGTACTTC. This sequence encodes CALGGAAQETQYF.

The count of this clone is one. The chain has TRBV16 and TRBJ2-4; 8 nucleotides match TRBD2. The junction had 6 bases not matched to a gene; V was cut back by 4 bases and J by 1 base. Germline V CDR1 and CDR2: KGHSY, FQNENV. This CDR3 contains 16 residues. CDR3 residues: CASSPRGGRAKNIQYF. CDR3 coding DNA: TGTGCCAGCAGCCCCCGAGGCGGGAGGGCCAAAAACATTCAGTACTTC.

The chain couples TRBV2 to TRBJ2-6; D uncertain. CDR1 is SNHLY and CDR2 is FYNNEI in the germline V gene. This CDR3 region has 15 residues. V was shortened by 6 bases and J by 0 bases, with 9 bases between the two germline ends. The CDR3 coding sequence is TGTGCCAGCAGCCCTTCCTTCTCTGGGGCCAACGTCCTGACTTTC. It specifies CASSPSFSGANVLTF.

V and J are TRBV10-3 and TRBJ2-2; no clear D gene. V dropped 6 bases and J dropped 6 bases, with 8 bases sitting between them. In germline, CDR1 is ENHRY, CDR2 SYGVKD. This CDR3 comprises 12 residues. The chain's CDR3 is CAISAQPGELFF. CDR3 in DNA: TGTGCCATCAGCGCCCAGCCCGGGGAGCTGTTTTTT.

CDR3 sequence (DNA): TGTGCCAGCAGTGATCTGGCCCACTACGAGCAGTACTTC. Amino acid sequence: CASSDLAHYEQYF. The chain joins TRBV6-5 to TRBJ2-7; D uncertain. Germline CDR1 MNHEY, CDR2 SVGAGI. Trimming pared 5 bases from V and 3 bases from J, leaving 11 bases between. The CDR3 length is 13 residues.